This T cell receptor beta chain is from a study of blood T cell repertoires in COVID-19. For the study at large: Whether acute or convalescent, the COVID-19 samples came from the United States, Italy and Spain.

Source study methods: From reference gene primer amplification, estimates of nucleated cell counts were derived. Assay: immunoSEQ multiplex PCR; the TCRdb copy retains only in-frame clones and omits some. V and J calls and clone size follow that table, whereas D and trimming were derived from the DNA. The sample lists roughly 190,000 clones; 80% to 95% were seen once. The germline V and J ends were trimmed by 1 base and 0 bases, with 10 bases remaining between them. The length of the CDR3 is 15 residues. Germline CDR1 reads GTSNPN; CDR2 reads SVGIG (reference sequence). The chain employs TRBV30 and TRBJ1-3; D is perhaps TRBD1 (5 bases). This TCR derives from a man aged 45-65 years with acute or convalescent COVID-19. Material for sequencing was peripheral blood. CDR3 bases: TGTGCCTGGAGTGGGGCAGGGAACTCTGGAAACACCATATATTTT. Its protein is CAWSGAGNSGNTIYF.